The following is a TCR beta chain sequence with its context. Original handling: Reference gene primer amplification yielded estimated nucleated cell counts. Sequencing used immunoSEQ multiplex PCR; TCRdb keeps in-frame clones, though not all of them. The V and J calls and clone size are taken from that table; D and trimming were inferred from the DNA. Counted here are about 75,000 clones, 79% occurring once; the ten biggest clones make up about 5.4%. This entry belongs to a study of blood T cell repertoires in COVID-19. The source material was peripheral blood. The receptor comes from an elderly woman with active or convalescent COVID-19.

The CDR3 is CASSSGFARLFGYTF. The CDR3 DNA follows: TGTGCCAGCAGCTCGGGATTTGCCCGGTTATTTGGCTACACCTTC. The genes are TRBV7-2 and TRBJ1-2; D not resolved. The V gene's germline CDR1 is SGHTA and CDR2 FQGNSA. V gave up 4 bases and J gave up 7 bases, with 19 bases separating them. CDR3 length: 15 amino acids.